These 2 T cell receptor beta chains were sequenced from one sample in a study of OX40 agonist ivuxolimab in advanced cancers. The library was obtained by the immunoSEQ multiplex PCR assay. TCRdb retrieved this table from immuneACCESS and kept in-frame rearrangements only. Not all clones are present; in checked studies, unresolved V genes account for under half, and no reason is known for the remainder. Present in this sample are tens of thousands of clones, 60% to 80% of which were seen just once. The top ten clones comprise about 2.6% of the sample. The sample consisted of CD4+ or CD8+ T cells sorted from blood, taken in a trial of the OX40 agonist ivuxolimab. The source of these receptors is an adult with an advanced solid tumor such as melanoma, head and neck, liver or kidney cancer.

V is TRBV7-2 and J is TRBJ2-1; tentative D call: TRBD2 (6 bases). Trimming removed 1 base at V and 9 bases at J, with 16 bases between. The germline gives CDR1 SGHTA, CDR2 FQGNSA. CDR3 length: 15 amino acids. Here the CDR3 DNA reads TGTGCCAGCAGCTTAGGCGGGACTCGTTATAGTGAGCAGTTCTTC. It encodes CASSLGGTRYSEQFF.

This clone was detected only once. The chain carries TRBV7-1 and TRBJ2-5, with D unclear. TRBV7-1 belongs to the ORF category, with a function that is uncertain. V gave up 4 bases and J gave up 5 bases, with 14 bases separating them. The CDR3 contains 14 residues. CDR3 protein: CASSLVRTQETQYF. The CDR3 nucleotides are TGTGCCAGCAGCTTGGTCCGGACCCAGGAGACCCAGTACTTC.